The clone carrying this T cell receptor (beta chain) was picked up many times. The data originate from a study of neurological immune-mediated disorders. MiXCR was run by TCRdb on the 5' RACE reads, yielding one entry per CDR3 protein. The sample comprises about 50,000 distinct CDR3 sequences, approximately 16% of which are singletons, and 4% to 4.5% rests with the top ten. Source material was 2 million unsorted PBMCs, stored at -80 °C in RNAlater. In germline, CDR1 is SGHTA, CDR2 FQGNSA. The CDR3 sequence is 16 residues long. The sequence came from a man in his sixties in good health. The sequencing input was PBMCs. This sequence joins TRBV7-2 and TRBJ2-1; the match to TRBD2 covers 10 bases. The CDR3 spells CALSGRAPGSYNEQFF. CDR3 coding DNA: TGTGCTTTGAGCGGGAGGGCCCCGGGCTCCTACAATGAGCAGTTCTTC.